Below, 10 T cell receptor beta chains from the same sample are listed, as sequenced in a study of human thymus T cells. TCRdb keeps only in-frame clones here, not all; method: immunoSEQ multiplex PCR. Of over 35,000 clones detected, 85% to 95% appear once; the ten largest clones hold about 0.12%. The sequenced material came from blood. The receptors derive from a boy less than two years old with a congenital heart defect but otherwise immunologically healthy.

The rearrangement links TRBV7-2 to TRBJ2-1; D ambiguous. V was pared by 4 bases and J by 7 bases, with 14 bases between. The V gene's germline CDR1 is SGHTA and CDR2 FQGNSA. The CDR3 contains 14 residues. CDR3 in DNA: TGTGCCAGCAGCTCCCCGGGCCTACAGAATGAGCAGTTCTTC. Translated, it gives CASSSPGLQNEQFF.

The chain has TRBV2 and TRBJ2-7; 7 positions agree with TRBD2. This CDR3 spans 12 amino acids. The trim removed 10 bases at V and 3 bases at J, leaving 6 bases unmatched. Germline lookup yields CDR1 SNHLY and CDR2 FYNNEI. CDR3 DNA: TGTGCCATCTCGGCTAGCGGCTACGAGCAGTACTTC. It yields the protein CAISASGYEQYF.

V usage is TRBV4-2 and J usage is TRBJ1-2, with D tentatively TRBD1 (5 bases). The CDR3 contains 14 residues. Germline CDR1 and CDR2: LGHNA and YNFKEQ. The V end was cut by 4 bases, the J end by 7 bases, with 16 bases between. In DNA form, the CDR3 reads TGTGCCAGCAGCCGGGAGGTGGGGGGAGGTGGCTACACCTTC. Amino acids: CASSREVGGGGYTF.

This rearrangement joins TRBV7-2 to TRBJ2-7; D ambiguous. Germline loops: CDR1 SGHTA, CDR2 FQGNSA. V gave up 5 bases and J gave up 0 bases, with 5 bases separating them. There are 12 residues in the CDR3. The CDR3 bases are TGTGCCAGCAGCCCTCCCTCCTACGAGCAGTACTTC. Amino acid sequence: CASSPPSYEQYF. The full variable domain, its missing parts supplied by reference TRBV7-2 and TRBJ2-7, is GAGVSQSPSNKVTEKGKDVELRCDPISGHTALYWYRQSLGQGLEFLIYFQGNSAPDKSGLPSDRFSAERTGGSVSTLTIQRTQQEDSAVYLCASSPPSYEQYFGPGTRLTVT.

The rearrangement joins TRBV2 to TRBJ1-2; tentatively, D is TRBD1 (5 bases). CDR3 length equals 14 residues. Trimming removed 0 bases at V and 7 bases at J, with 12 bases between. Germline V CDR1 and CDR2: SNHLY, FYNNEI. CDR3 sequence: CASSEASGLGGYTF. The CDR3 coding sequence is TGTGCCAGCAGTGAAGCTTCAGGGTTGGGTGGCTACACCTTC.

This rearrangement joins TRBV4-3 to TRBJ1-2; 9 nucleotides line up with TRBD1. The CDR3 runs 15 residues. Losses at the gene ends were 2 bases for V and 4 bases for J; bases not matched to a gene: 5. Germline V gene data show CDR1 as LGHNA and CDR2 as YSLEER. The CDR3 DNA reads as TGCGCCAGCAGCCAATCGTGGGACAGGGCCTATGGCTACACCTTC. It encodes CASSQSWDRAYGYTF.

The V and J genes are TRBV7-8 and TRBJ2-5; TRBD2 might be the D (5 bases). Germline assignment: CDR1 SGHVS and CDR2 FQNEAQ. There are 13 residues in the CDR3. The V end lost 1 base, the J end lost 5 bases, and 8 bases lay between the germline ends. The CDR3 sequence is CASSLGGQETQYF. The CDR3 coding sequence is TGTGCCAGCAGCTTAGGAGGGCAGGAGACCCAGTACTTC.

In regard to this clone: This sample includes further DNA sequences coding for the same CDR3. The chain employs TRBV5-6 and TRBJ1-6, with 7 nucleotides matching TRBD1. The CDR3 is 15 residues long. V lost 0 bases, J lost 4 bases, and 1 base stayed unmatched. The germline CDR1 and CDR2 sequences are SGHDT and YYEEEE. CDR3 residues: CASSLGQGYNSPLHF. The CDR3 DNA follows: TGTGCCAGCAGCTTGGGACAGGGATATAATTCACCCCTCCACTTT.

The chain joins TRBV7-8 to TRBJ2-1, with 8 bases that match TRBD2. Germline CDR1 and CDR2: SGHVS and FQNEAQ. The CDR3 covers 13 residues. J lost 7 bases, V lost 2 bases, and 1 base had no gene match. The DNA for the CDR3 is TGTGCCAGCAGCTTAAGACTAGCGAATGAGCAGTTCTTC. Its translation is CASSLRLANEQFF. Complete variable domain (other parts from reference TRBV7-8 and TRBJ2-1): GAGVSQSPRYKVAKRGQDVALRCDPISGHVSLFWYQQALGQGPEFLTYFQNEAQLDKSGLPSDRFFAERPEGSVSTLKIQRTQQEDSAVYLCASSLRLANEQFFGPGTRLTVL.

The chain couples TRBV11-2 to TRBJ2-6; D not certain. V gave up 2 bases and J gave up 7 bases, with 18 bases separating them. The CDR3 spans 17 residues. CDR1 is SGHAT, CDR2 FQNNGV, per germline. The CDR3 nucleotides read TGTGCCAGCAGCTTAAAAAGAGTGGAGCTCGTTGCCAACGTCCTGACTTTC. Protein: CASSLKRVELVANVLTF.